Given below is one TCR beta chain in context. This CDR3 contains 14 residues. V gave up 2 bases and J gave up 4 bases; unmatched junction bases: 4. Germline CDR1 MGHRA, CDR2 YSYEKL. TCRdb's copy holds only in-frame clones and misses some; the assay was immunoSEQ multiplex PCR. The repertoire includes approximately 67,000 clones, around 84% of them detected once, and 7.5% to 9.5% sits in the top ten. These data originate in a study of cytotoxic CD8 clonotypes in ibrutinib-treated CLL. Material: PBMCs, obtained at disease progression, from a patient treated with ibrutinib. The chain joins TRBV4-1 to TRBJ1-1; 7 bases align to TRBD1. This TCR was recovered from a human donor with chronic lymphocytic leukemia. The CDR3 DNA reads TGCGCCAGCAGCCAACACTACAGGGGCACTGAAGCTTTCTTT. It translates to CASSQHYRGTEAFF.